The next 14 T cell receptor beta chains were all read from a single sample in a study of PD-1 blockade in classical Hodgkin lymphoma. With no exception, relapse followed autologous stem cell transplantation in all patients, and brentuximab vedotin exposure varied. This table comes from immunoSEQ multiplex PCR, and its TCRdb copy is limited to in-frame clones, with some not included. The table shows about 110,000 clones, with roughly nine tenths occurring only once. This specimen consisted of peripheral blood mononuclear cells (PBMCs), obtained before the second cycle of nivolumab. These TCRs come from a human donor with classical Hodgkin lymphoma.

This rearrangement joins TRBV5-6 to TRBJ2-3; D is ambiguous. Trimming took 1 base from V and 0 from J, leaving 3 bases between them. The CDR3 runs 13 residues. In germline, CDR1 is SGHDT, CDR2 YYEEEE. The CDR3 reads CASSLFSTDTQYF. The DNA of the CDR3 is TGTGCCAGCAGCTTGTTTAGCACAGATACGCAGTATTTT.

DNA for the CDR3: TGTGCCAGCAGTGAATTTGGCAACACCTACGAGCAGTACTTC. Its translation: CASSEFGNTYEQYF. This chain joins TRBV6-1 and TRBJ2-7; D call uncertain. The germline CDR1 and CDR2 sequences are MNHNS and SASEGT. V was cut by 2 bases and J by 2 bases, with 10 bases left in between. CDR3 length: 14 amino acids.

This chain joins TRBV29-1 and TRBJ1-2, with D possibly TRBD1 on 6 matching bases. Between the trimmed V and J ends, which lost 7 bases and 0 bases, there was a span of 18 bases. The CDR3 runs to 15 residues. Germline-derived CDR1 and CDR2 are SQVTM and ANQGSEA. CDR3 nucleotide sequence: TGCAGCGGCCAAACAAGGACAGAAGCTAACTATGGCTACACCTTC. The encoded protein is CSGQTRTEANYGYTF.

Turning to this clone: The junction departs from the called germline gene at one end, perhaps through a read error. The genes are TRBV29-1 and TRBJ2-7; 11 nucleotides match TRBD2. Germline values: CDR1 SQVTM, CDR2 ANQGSEA. The CDR3 is made up of 18 amino acids. CDR3 bases: TGCAACGTTGAAGGTTTGGGACTAGCGGAAGGGAGCTCCTACGAGCAGTACTTC. It translates to CNVEGLGLAEGSSYEQYF.

This chain connects TRBV25-1 to TRBJ2-3; possible D gene TRBD2, 6 bases. CDR1 and CDR2 from the germline V gene are MGHDK and SYGVNS. The CDR3 has 15 amino acids. Trimming stripped 11 bases from V and 3 bases from J, with 21 bases between. In DNA form, the CDR3 reads TGTGCCTCAACGGCCGGAGGGCGAGGGACAGATACGCAGTATTTT. It is translated as CASTAGGRGTDTQYF.

CDR3 region: CSFLDGLAGGWPTSDTQYF. CDR3 DNA sequence: TGCAGCTTTCTTGACGGACTAGCGGGAGGTTGGCCCACATCAGATACGCAGTATTTT. The chain employs TRBV29-1 and TRBJ2-3; 14 bases align to TRBD2. CDR3 length: 19 residues. V trimming: 8 bases; J trimming: 4 bases; junction bases outside the gene matches: 20. The germline V gene has CDR1 SQVTM and CDR2 ANQGSEA.

This clone was seen a single time. The V and J genes are TRBV5-5 and TRBJ1-1, with 7 nucleotides matching TRBD1. J was trimmed by 1 base and V by 3 bases; bases with no gene match: 12. Germline CDR1 and CDR2: SGHKS and YYEKEE (reference sequence). The CDR3 spans 17 residues. The CDR3 is CASSYTGEAWANTEAFF. The CDR3 DNA is TGTGCCAGCAGCTATACAGGGGAAGCTTGGGCGAACACTGAAGCTTTCTTT.

The gene calls are TRBV15 and TRBJ2-7; D gene ambiguous. CDR1 and CDR2 (germline): LNHNV, YYDKDF (reference sequence). V lost 0 bases, J lost 6 bases, and 12 bases lay in between. This CDR3 has 14 residues. CDR3 in DNA: TGTGCCACCAGCAGAGATCGAGAGGTTTCCGAGCAGTACTTC. Residues: CATSRDREVSEQYF.

This clone has only one observation. The rearrangement uses TRBV2 and TRBJ1-2, with 9 nucleotides matching TRBD1. The CDR3 spans 15 residues. Germline lookup yields CDR1 SNHLY and CDR2 FYNNEI. V shed 6 bases, J shed 8 bases, and the junction held 13 bases outside the gene matches. The DNA for the CDR3 is TGTGCCAGCAGCTTGGACAGGGGCACCCCCAGGGGCTACACCTTC. It encodes CASSLDRGTPRGYTF.

V gene TRBV5-6 combines with J gene TRBJ2-1; 10 bases line up with TRBD2. The ends lost 6 bases at V and 6 bases at J; junction bases unmatched: 9. The CDR3 extends over 15 amino acids. CDR1 and CDR2 (germline): SGHDT, YYEEEE. The DNA for the CDR3 is TGTGCCAGCACCCAACCGGGACTAGCGATCAATGAGCAGTTCTTC. It yields the protein CASTQPGLAINEQFF. Full variable domain (remainder filled in from reference TRBV5-6 and TRBJ2-1): DAGVTQSPTHLIKTRGQQVTLRCSPKSGHDTVSWYQQALGQGPQFIFQYYEEEERQRGNFPDRFSGHQFPNYSSELNVNALLLGDSALYLCASTQPGLAINEQFFGPGTRLTVL.

The CDR3 DNA is TGTGCCAGCAGTTTATATGGGGGGCCAAACGAGCAGTACTTC. Its translation: CASSLYGGPNEQYF. The chain employs TRBV28 and TRBJ2-7; D tentatively reads TRBD1 or TRBD2 (6 bases each). Trimming took off 1 base at V and 5 bases at J, with 12 bases between the two ends. The germline gives CDR1 MDHEN, CDR2 SYDVKM. CDR3 length equals 14 residues.

The chain uses TRBV11-2 and TRBJ2-7; D unresolved. Looked up from germline, CDR1 is SGHAT and CDR2 is FQNNGV. This CDR3 spans 11 amino acids. Trimming removed 3 bases from V and 2 bases from J, with 2 bases in between. The CDR3 here is CASSFTYEQYF. CDR3 sequence (DNA): TGTGCCAGCAGCTTCACCTACGAGCAGTACTTC.

The rearrangement joins TRBV6-6 to TRBJ2-7; 9 bases align to TRBD2. The CDR3 extends over 16 amino acids. In germline, CDR1 is MNHNY, CDR2 SVGAGI (reference sequence). The V gene end was trimmed by 2 bases and the J gene end by 6 bases; junction bases not matched to a gene: 11. The CDR3 spells CASSYMLAGDSGEQYF. CDR3 bases: TGTGCCAGCAGTTACATGTTAGCGGGAGATTCGGGCGAGCAGTACTTC.

The chain links TRBV15 to TRBJ1-2, with D tentatively TRBD1 (5 bases). Germline V gene data show CDR1 as LNHNV and CDR2 as YYDKDF (reference sequence). With 2 bases removed from V and 2 bases from J, the gap between germline ends came to 18 bases. This CDR3 spans 17 amino acids. The DNA of the CDR3 is TGTGCCACCAGCAGACCCCCACAGGAACGGAGGAACTATGGCTACACCTTC. Translated, it gives CATSRPPQERRNYGYTF.